This T cell receptor (beta chain) was observed in a study of CD8+ T cells in alopecia areata. PBMCs provided sorted CD4+ and CD8+ T cells. The CDR3 is 16 amino acids. Germline CDR1 MRHNA, CDR2 SNTAGT. V lost 0 bases and J lost 4; bases outside the gene matches: 6. This clone appeared many times. RNA extraction and reverse transcription yielded cDNA as sequencing template. Method: immunoSEQ multiplex PCR; TCRdb's copy keeps in-frame clones and lacks some. Of around 29,000 clones in the sample, about 80% were seen once. The TCR was taken from a human donor with alopecia areata. The chain has TRBV6-4 and TRBJ2-1; TRBD2 matches 7 bases. The sequenced material came from NKG2D-low CD8+ T cells sorted from blood. This CDR3 is CASSDSPSGQYNEQFF. The CDR3 nucleotides read TGTGCCAGCAGTGACTCACCTAGCGGCCAGTACAATGAGCAGTTCTTC.